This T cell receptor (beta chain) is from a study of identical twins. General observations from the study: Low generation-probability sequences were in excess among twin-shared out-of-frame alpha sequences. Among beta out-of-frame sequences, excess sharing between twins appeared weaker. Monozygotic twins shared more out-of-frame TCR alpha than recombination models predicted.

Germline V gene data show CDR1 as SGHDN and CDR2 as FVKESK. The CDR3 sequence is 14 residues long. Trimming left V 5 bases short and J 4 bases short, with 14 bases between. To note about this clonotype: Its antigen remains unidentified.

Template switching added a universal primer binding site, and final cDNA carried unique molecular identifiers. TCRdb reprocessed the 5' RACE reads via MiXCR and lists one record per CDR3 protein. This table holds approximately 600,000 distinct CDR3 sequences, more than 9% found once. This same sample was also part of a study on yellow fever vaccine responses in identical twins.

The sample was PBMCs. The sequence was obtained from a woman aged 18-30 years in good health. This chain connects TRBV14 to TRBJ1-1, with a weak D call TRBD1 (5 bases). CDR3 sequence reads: CASSTQGRITEAFF. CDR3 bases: TGTGCCAGCAGCACTCAGGGAAGGATCACTGAAGCTTTCTTT.